This entry describes one T cell receptor beta chain. Its antigen remains unknown. The protocol was immunoSEQ multiplex PCR, while the TCRdb copy is restricted to in-frame clones and leaves out a portion. The sample consists of about 1 million clones, around 74% of them appearing once. The record originates from a study of shared clonotypes between healthy human individuals. In the study overall: The study used three CD4 naive, three CD4 memory, two CD8 naive and one CD8 memory plate per donor.

The healthy adult donors were HIV-negative and reported no recent acute infections or vaccinations. Study-wide results and limits: Clonotype sharing among donors was expected to depend on sequencing depth.

The material sequenced was memory CD4+ T cells sorted from blood. Subset specified: CD45RA-negative fraction. The sequence was obtained from a man between 18 and 29 years old in good health.

CDR3 nucleotide sequence: TGTGCCAGTAGTATATCCCCAGGGTCCGAGCAGTACTTC. This gives the protein CASSISPGSEQYF. The gene calls are TRBV19 and TRBJ2-7, with D possibly matching TRBD1 (5 bases). Germline V gene data show CDR1 as LNHDA and CDR2 as SQIVND (reference sequence). There are 13 residues in the CDR3. Trimming stripped 2 bases from V and 6 bases from J, with 11 bases between.